This T cell receptor (beta chain) was observed in a study of radiotherapy plus CTLA-4 blockade in lung cancer. At the level of the study: For 15% to 20% of patients, objective responses occurred, and about 30% had disease control. Study-level points and caveats: Reports identified early blood T cell clone dynamics, with interferon-beta, as the best response predictor.

Of note for this clone: As yet, its antigen is unknown.

Focal radiation plus CTLA-4 blockade with ipilimumab was administered to patients who had chemo-refractory metastatic non-small-cell lung cancer. The CDR3 loop spans 15 amino acids. The V gene's germline CDR1 is SGHRS and CDR2 YFSETQ. After removal of 0 bases from V and 1 base from J, the junction contained 3 bases not matched to a gene. Some clones are missing from TCRdb's copy, which holds only in-frame ones; the method was immunoSEQ multiplex PCR. The table records around 95,000 clones, about 80% of them present only once. The receptor was derived from a human donor with non-small cell lung cancer who had stable disease on radiotherapy plus ipilimumab. This chain connects TRBV5-1 to TRBJ1-1; 7 nucleotides line up with TRBD1. The sequences come from peripheral blood, collected from a patient treated with radiotherapy plus ipilimumab. The CDR3 sequence is CASSLAPGGNTEAFF. The CDR3 nucleotides are TGCGCCAGCAGCTTGGCTCCAGGGGGGAACACTGAAGCTTTCTTT.